This TCR beta chain was identified in a study of graft-versus-host responses after intestinal transplantation (dated by TCRdb to the early 2020s). At the level of the whole study: Multivisceral, liver-intestinal, or isolated intestinal transplants were received by the recipients. To identify alloreactive clones, pre-transplant mixed lymphocyte reaction products were sequenced and compared with unstimulated pre-transplant donor and recipient T cells. The cohort enrolled 20 to 25 intestinal transplant recipients including one retransplant, and a few patients lacking pretransplant specimens were excluded. After intestinal transplantation, graft-versus-host and host-versus-graft alloreactive T cell clones in the graft, circulation and bone marrow were tracked using bulk TCR-beta CDR3 sequencing. Donor T cell macrochimerism was defined as a peak of at least 4% donor T cells among recipient peripheral blood mononuclear cells. Every recipient was given anti-thymocyte globulin induction, followed by 2 to 3 years of maintenance tacrolimus and steroids. Samples from a few later patients were sequenced in-house on an Illumina MiSeq with MiXCR processing rather than by the commercial service. Beyond this particular receptor, the publication reports: GvH clones were detected in recipient bone marrow, and some appeared earlier in ileal mucosa or blood, consistent with an intestinal mucosal origin. Early after transplant, declines in HvG clones were associated with peak levels of circulating GvH clones. Patients with donor T cell macrochimerism had high GvH to HvG T cell clonal ratios in their allografts. The conclusions were limited by the relatively low number and heterogeneity of the intestinal transplant patients.

Bone marrow was aspirated after transplant from the posterior iliac crest or another site chosen by the physician. The library was obtained by the immunoSEQ multiplex PCR assay. For most patients, high-throughput TCR-beta CDR3 sequencing of genomic DNA was performed by Adaptive Biotechnologies. The authors' pipeline ran thus. Adaptive's ImmunoSEQ software was the source of the TCR sequencing data for about 17 patients, while a few other patients were processed with MiXCR and VDJtools. CDR3 nucleotide sequences shared by donor and recipient were removed because the origin of these sequences could not be assigned. At least 2-fold expansion over unstimulated cells and a minimum CFSE-low frequency of 0.002% (template counts) or 0.001% (read counts) were required for clones to be classified as alloreactive. Mappable clones were those detected in sequenced pre-transplant spleen, lymph node, or MLR CFSE-low populations of the donor or recipient. The cumulative frequency of alloreactive clones was calculated as a percentage of all sequences, weighted by copy number. TCRdb's version of the immuneACCESS table is confined to in-frame rearrangements and falls short of the full clone set. An unresolved V gene accounts for under half of the shortfall where checked; the remainder is of unknown origin. V and J calls and clone size are copied from that table; D and trimming were computed from the DNA. This sample gives under 20,000 clones in total; 86% of them show up just once. Jointly, the top ten make up under 60% of the sample.

About this clone: The specificity of this receptor is unknown. Per-base qualities were not stored, and no clone one base away is much larger.

The sequenced sample was bone marrow, obtained about 130 days after transplant. The clonotype was recovered from a human patient who received an intestinal transplant, so some T cells may come from the graft donor.

The CDR3 in this case is CASMAGVRNEQFF. The DNA sequence is as follows: TGTGCCAGCATGGCGGGAGTAAGGAATGAGCAGTTCTTC. This chain is built from TRBV6-6 and TRBJ2-1, with TRBD2 matching 7 junction bases. The germline V end is reduced by 7 bases and the J end by 7 bases; junction bases left unmatched: 7. From the cysteine through the phenylalanine, the CDR3 covers 13 amino acids. Only the CDR3 DNA is retained, 39 bases long and in frame from the first base. As encoded in the germline V gene (reference sequence), CDR1 is MNHNY while CDR2 is SVGAGI.